This T cell receptor (beta chain) was retrieved from a study of CD8 T cells in Susac syndrome. Findings and caveats of the study: An acknowledgment was made by the study that its TCR sequencing and HLA analysis involved relatively few individuals.

For this clonotype: Its antigen is unknown.

The V segment lost 1 base and the J segment 4 bases; nucleotides outside the gene matches: 9. CDR1 and CDR2 from the germline V gene are GTSNPN and SVGIG (reference sequence). The CDR3 spans 16 residues. The RNA input was roughly 0.45 to 1 ug, and it was reverse transcribed with random hexamers. By means of immunoSEQ multiplex PCR, TCR beta CDR3 spanning 54 Vbeta and 13 Jbeta underwent amplification. TCRdb analysed the immunoSEQ multiplex PCR reads with MiXCR anew, one entry per CDR3 protein. This table holds a few hundred thousand distinct CDR3 sequences, about 91% found once. Sequencing of TCR beta covered CD8+ and CD4+ T cells obtained from blood. Purification of the CD8+ and CD4+ T cells relied on negative isolation, and TEMRA cells underwent FACS enrichment.

The source of this sequence is a human donor with multiple sclerosis. The specimen sequenced was CD8+ T cells from PBMCs. The rearrangement uses TRBV30 and TRBJ2-1; 8 bases match TRBD2. The chain's CDR3 is CAWSESTSGSYNEQFF. The CDR3 DNA reads TGTGCCTGGAGTGAATCTACTAGCGGTTCTTACAATGAGCAGTTCTTC.